The 17 T cell receptor beta chains reported below all come from one sample, sequenced in a study of T cell repertoires in cytomegalovirus infection. Their target antigens are unknown. TCRdb reprocessed the reads with MiXCR, giving one entry per CDR3 protein. The sample has approximately 1,000,000 distinct CDR3 sequences, around 29% seen once; the top ten hold over 11%. Sequenced here: cultured CD8+ T cells from PBMCs, sampled from culture after CMV antigen stimulation. The source is a human donor in good health (CMV status not recorded). Some clones in this sample may be carry-over from other donors' samples.

This clonotype appeared a few times. The rearrangement links TRBV5-1 to TRBJ2-7; D possibly corresponds to TRBD2 (5 bases). The germline gives CDR1 SGHRS, CDR2 YFSETQ. The CDR3 has 12 residues. V was clipped by 2 bases and J by 5 bases, with 8 bases between them. This CDR3 is CASSLNGNEQYV. In DNA, the CDR3 is TGCGCCAGCAGCTTAAACGGGAACGAGCAGTACGTC.

This chain joins TRBV6-1 and TRBJ1-1, with no clear D. This CDR3 is built from 13 residues. Per germline, CDR1 MNHNS and CDR2 SASEGT. V shed 4 bases and J shed 5 bases, with 11 bases lying between them. CDR3: CASSGVGRTEAFF. Here the CDR3 DNA reads TGTGCCAGCAGTGGTGTGGGGAGGACTGAAGCTTTCTTT.

Only a few counts were recorded for this clonotype. The chain carries TRBV25-1 and TRBJ1-5, with D uncertain. Trimming pared 6 bases from V and 2 bases from J, leaving 8 bases between. Germline CDR1 is MGHDK and CDR2 is SYGVNS. The CDR3 totals 13 residues. The CDR3 region is CASRPGGNQPQHF. The CDR3 nucleotides read TGTGCCAGCAGACCTGGGGGCAATCAGCCCCAGCATTTT.

This clonotype has just a few counts. The V gene is TRBV10-3, the J gene TRBJ1-5, with D possibly TRBD1 on 5 matching bases. V was cut by 2 bases and J by 6 bases, with 5 bases left in between. The CDR3 has 12 residues. Germline CDR1 reads ENHRY; CDR2 reads SYGVKD. CDR3: CAISEGGQPQHF. The CDR3 nucleotides read TGTGCCATCAGTGAGGGGGGTCAGCCCCAGCATTTT.

The sample holds one count of this clonotype. This may be a read error, as it is one base from a much larger clone. The J gene is TRBJ1-1, the V gene TRBV7-6; a weak D match, TRBD1 (6 bases). Germline loops: CDR1 SGHVS, CDR2 FNYEAQ. V was clipped by 2 bases and J by 1 base, with 20 bases between them. CDR3 size: 18 residues. DNA for the CDR3: TGTGCCAGCAGCTTAAATCCCCCGTTTTTGGACAGGAACACTGAAGCTTTCTTT. It codes for CASSLNPPFLDRNTEAFF.

V usage is TRBV11-2 and J usage is TRBJ2-1, with a weak D call TRBD1 (5 bases). CDR1 and CDR2 (germline): SGHAT, FQNNGV. The CDR3 covers 16 residues. Trimming left V 5 bases short and J 4 bases short, with 18 bases between. The CDR3 sequence is CASSTRQSLRYNEQFF. CDR3 in DNA: TGTGCCAGCAGCACCAGACAGTCCTTACGATACAATGAGCAGTTCTTC.

The rearrangement uses TRBV5-6 and TRBJ2-3; 8 nucleotides agree with TRBD2. V gave up 0 bases and J gave up 4 bases; unmatched junction bases: 10. Germline CDR1 and CDR2: SGHDT and YYEEEE. CDR3 length: 17 residues. CDR3 nucleotide sequence: TGTGCCAGCAGCTTGGCAGGTAGCGGGGTAATCGCAGATACGCAGTATTTT. Its translation is CASSLAGSGVIADTQYF.

This clonotype was seen many times. The V gene is TRBV12-3 or TRBV12-4, the J gene TRBJ2-7; the D gene is possibly TRBD2 (7 bases). Trimming took off 4 bases at V and 2 bases at J, with 18 bases between the two ends. CDR3 length: 16 residues. In DNA form, the CDR3 reads TGTGCCAGCAGTTCCCCGGGGGGCGCCCTCCCCTACGAGCAGTACTTC. This gives the protein CASSSPGGALPYEQYF.

This clonotype was seen only a few times. The chain employs TRBV4-1 and TRBJ1-4, with a possible D match to TRBD1 (5 bases). Trimming stripped 0 bases from V and 2 bases from J, with 10 bases between. The CDR3 totals 16 residues. Per the germline V gene, CDR1 is MGHRA and CDR2 is YSYEKL. The CDR3 spells CASSQDSRDTNEKLFF. DNA for the CDR3: TGCGCCAGCAGCCAAGATAGCAGGGACACTAATGAAAAACTGTTTTTT.

The chain is built from TRBV12-3 or TRBV12-4 and TRBJ1-5; unclear D gene. The CDR3 is made up of 17 amino acids. V lost 3 bases to trimming and J lost 0 bases, with 15 bases between them. CDR3 sequence reads: CASSFETQPFSNQPQHF. DNA of the CDR3: TGTGCCAGCAGTTTCGAGACACAGCCCTTTAGCAATCAGCCCCAGCATTTT.

This clonotype has more than one count but fewer than ten. This chain connects TRBV6-6 to TRBJ1-1; D is undetermined. CDR1 and CDR2 from the germline V gene are MNHNY and SVGAGI (reference sequence). The V end lost 0 bases, the J end lost 2 bases, and 7 bases lay between the germline ends. This CDR3 is 14 amino acids long. DNA of the CDR3: TGTGCCAGCAGTTACTCGAAAGATAACACTGAAGCTTTCTTT. Translated: CASSYSKDNTEAFF.

The genes are TRBV7-9 and TRBJ1-1; D remains ambiguous. Trimming pared 1 base from V and 0 bases from J, leaving 9 bases between. The CDR3 consists of 15 residues. CDR1 and CDR2 from the germline V gene are SEHNR and FQNEAQ (reference sequence). The CDR3, as DNA: TGTGCCAGCAGCTTAGAGATGGGGATGAACACTGAAGCTTTCTTT. Its protein is CASSLEMGMNTEAFF. The entire variable domain, with the rest obtained from reference TRBV7-9 and TRBJ1-1, is as follows: DTGVSQNPRHKITKRGQNVTFRCDPISEHNRLYWYRQTLGQGPEFLTYFQNEAQLEKSRLLSDRFSAERPKGSFSTLEIQRTEQGDSAMYLCASSLEMGMNTEAFFGQGTRLTVV.

This clonotype was counted at least ten times. The CDR3 region is CASSRRVAGQNIQYF. The CDR3 DNA reads TGTGCCAGCAGCCGGCGGGTGGCAGGTCAAAACATTCAGTACTTC. The chain carries TRBV14 and TRBJ2-4; tentative D call: TRBD2 (5 bases). Trimming pared 4 bases from V and 5 bases from J, leaving 15 bases between. In germline, CDR1 is SGHDN, CDR2 FVKESK. There are 15 residues in the CDR3.

This clonotype was found a few times. The V gene is TRBV6-6, the J gene TRBJ1-1; 7 bases map to TRBD1. The CDR3 is 15 residues long. Germline V CDR1 and CDR2: MNHNY, SVGAGI (reference sequence). V gave up 2 bases and J gave up 7 bases; unmatched junction bases: 10. CDR3 amino acids: CASSYVQGGKGEAFF. The DNA for the CDR3 is TGTGCCAGCAGTTACGTTCAGGGGGGGAAGGGTGAAGCTTTCTTT.

This chain links TRBV15 with TRBJ2-5, with 9 nucleotides matching TRBD1. Germline CDR1 is LNHNV and CDR2 is YYDKDF (reference sequence). CDR3 length equals 17 residues. V trimming: 1 base; J trimming: 5 bases; junction bases outside the gene matches: 11. CDR3 residues: CATSRALPGQGTETQYF. For the CDR3, the DNA is TGTGCCACCAGCAGAGCCCTTCCCGGACAGGGGACGGAGACCCAGTACTTC.

On this clonotype itself: A single base separates this from a much larger clone, so it may be a read error. This chain joins TRBV7-2 and TRBJ2-1; D gene ambiguous. Germline V CDR1 and CDR2: SGHTA, FQGNSA. There are 16 residues in the CDR3. Trimming removed 5 bases at V and 1 base at J, with 15 bases between. In DNA form, the CDR3 reads TGTGCCAGCAGCCTTAATAGCAGGTTATCCTACAATGAGCAGTTCTTC. It translates to CASSLNSRLSYNEQFF.

The chain couples TRBV7-4 to TRBJ1-2; D remains ambiguous. This CDR3 is built from 11 residues. The germline V and J ends were trimmed by 6 bases and 6 bases, with 8 bases remaining between them. CDR1 and CDR2 (germline): SGHVT, SQSDAQ. CDR3 sequence: CASSSRNGYTF. DNA for the CDR3: TGTGCCAGCAGTTCCAGGAATGGCTACACCTTC. The whole variable domain, filled in from reference TRBV7-4 and TRBJ1-2, reads GAGVSQSPRYKVAKRGRDVALRCDSISGHVTLYWYRQTLGQGSEVLTYSQSDAQRDKSGRPSGRFSAERPERSVSTLKIQRTEQGDSAVYLCASSSRNGYTFGSGTRLTVV.